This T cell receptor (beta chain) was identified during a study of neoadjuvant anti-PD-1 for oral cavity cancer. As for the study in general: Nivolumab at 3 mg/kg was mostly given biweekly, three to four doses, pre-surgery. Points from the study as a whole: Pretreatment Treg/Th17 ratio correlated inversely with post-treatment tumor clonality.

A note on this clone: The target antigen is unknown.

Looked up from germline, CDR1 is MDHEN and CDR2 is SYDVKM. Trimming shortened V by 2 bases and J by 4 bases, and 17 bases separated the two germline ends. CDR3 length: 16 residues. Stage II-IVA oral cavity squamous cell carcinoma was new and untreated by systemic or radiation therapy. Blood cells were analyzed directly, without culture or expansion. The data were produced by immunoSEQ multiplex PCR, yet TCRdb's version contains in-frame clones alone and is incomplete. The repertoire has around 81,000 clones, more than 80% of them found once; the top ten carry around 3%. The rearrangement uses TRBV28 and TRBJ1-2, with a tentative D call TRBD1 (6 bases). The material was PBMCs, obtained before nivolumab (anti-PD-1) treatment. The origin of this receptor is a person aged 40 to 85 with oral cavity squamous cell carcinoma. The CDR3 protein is CASSLSGGGAGYGYTF. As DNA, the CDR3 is TGTGCCAGCAGTTTAAGTGGCGGGGGCGCAGGCTATGGCTACACCTTC.